This T cell receptor beta chain was found in a study of shared clonotypes between healthy human individuals. Cells designated naive CD8 were CD45RO-negative and were positively selected for CCR7, with terminally differentiated effector memory CD45RA+ cells excluded. Between the trimmed V and J ends, which lost 0 bases and 5 bases, there was a span of 12 bases. Germline V gene sequence: CDR1 SGHDT, CDR2 YYEEEE. CDR3 length equals 14 residues. In the authors' workflow: Quality scores were absent from the junction-only immunoSEQ sequences, so filtering differed. Libraries were prepared by immunoSEQ multiplex PCR; TCRdb keeps only in-frame clonotypes and omits some of them. From that table come the V and J calls and clone size; the DNA was used to work out D and trimming. The sample carries around 2,000,000 clones, roughly 94% recorded once.

The chain recombines TRBV5-6 with TRBJ2-7; possible D gene TRBD2, 6 bases. Sequenced input: naive CD8+ T cells sorted from blood. This TCR derives from a man aged 18 to 35 in good health. The CDR3 sequence: CASSLAPREDEQYF. In DNA, the CDR3 is TGTGCCAGCAGCTTGGCCCCTAGGGAGGACGAGCAGTACTTC.